This T cell receptor beta chain was sequenced for a study of siplizumab effects on memory and regulatory T cells. Looked up from germline, CDR1 is MNHEY and CDR2 is SMNVEV (reference sequence). This CDR3 is 19 amino acids long. Between the trimmed V and J ends, which lost 1 base and 5 bases, there was a span of 24 bases. Only in-frame clones appear in the TCRdb table, and some are missing; sequencing was by immunoSEQ multiplex PCR. The data contain roughly 120,000 clones, less than 95% of them singletons. The chain carries TRBV27 and TRBJ1-5, with TRBD1 as a possible D gene (6 bases). This receptor was identified in a human donor in good health. What was sequenced was non-Treg CD4+ T cells sorted from blood. Here the CDR3 DNA reads TGTGCCAGCAGTTTATGGGCAGGGGAACCGACCAGCCGCCATCAGCCCCAGCATTTT. Protein: CASSLWAGEPTSRHQPQHF.